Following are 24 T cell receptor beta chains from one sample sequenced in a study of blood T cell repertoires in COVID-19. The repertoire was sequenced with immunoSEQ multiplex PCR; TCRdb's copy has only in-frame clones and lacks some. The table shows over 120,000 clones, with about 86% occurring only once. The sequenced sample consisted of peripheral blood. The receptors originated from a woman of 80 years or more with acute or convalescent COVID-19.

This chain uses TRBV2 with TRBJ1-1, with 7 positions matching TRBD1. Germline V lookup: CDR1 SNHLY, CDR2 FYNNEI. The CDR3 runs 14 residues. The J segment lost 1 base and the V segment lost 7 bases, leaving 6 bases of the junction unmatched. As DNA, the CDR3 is TGTGCCAGCACCATGACAGGGAAGAACACTGAAGCTTTCTTT. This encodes CASTMTGKNTEAFF. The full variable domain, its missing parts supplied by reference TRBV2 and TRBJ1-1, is EPEVTQTPSHQVTQMGQEVILRCVPISNHLYFYWYRQILGQKVEFLVSFYNNEISEKSEIFDDQFSVERPDGSNFTLKIRSTKLEDSAMYFCASTMTGKNTEAFFGQGTRLTVV.

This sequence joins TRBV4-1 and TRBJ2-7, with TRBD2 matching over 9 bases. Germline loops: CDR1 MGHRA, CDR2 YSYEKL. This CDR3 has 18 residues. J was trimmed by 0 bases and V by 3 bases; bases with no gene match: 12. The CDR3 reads CASSQSPTSGTISYEQYF. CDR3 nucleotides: TGCGCCAGCAGCCAGTCTCCGACTAGCGGCACCATCTCCTACGAGCAGTACTTC.

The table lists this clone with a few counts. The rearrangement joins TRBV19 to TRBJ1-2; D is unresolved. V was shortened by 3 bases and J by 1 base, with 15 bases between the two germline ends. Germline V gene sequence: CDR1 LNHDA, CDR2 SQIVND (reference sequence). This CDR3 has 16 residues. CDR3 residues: CASSIAAEGSNYGYTF. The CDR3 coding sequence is TGTGCCAGTAGTATCGCTGCGGAGGGCAGTAACTATGGCTACACCTTC.

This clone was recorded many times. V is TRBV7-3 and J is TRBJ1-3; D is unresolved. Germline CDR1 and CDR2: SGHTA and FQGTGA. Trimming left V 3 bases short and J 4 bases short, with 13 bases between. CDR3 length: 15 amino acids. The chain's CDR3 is CASSLSGGFGNTIYF. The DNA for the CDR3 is TGTGCCAGCAGCTTGTCGGGAGGGTTCGGAAACACCATATATTTT.

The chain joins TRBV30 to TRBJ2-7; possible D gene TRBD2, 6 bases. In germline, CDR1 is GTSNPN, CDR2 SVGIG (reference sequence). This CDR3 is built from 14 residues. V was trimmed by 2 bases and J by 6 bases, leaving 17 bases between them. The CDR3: CAWSLTRYAGEQYF. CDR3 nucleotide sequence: TGTGCCTGGAGTCTGACTAGGTATGCGGGCGAGCAGTACTTC. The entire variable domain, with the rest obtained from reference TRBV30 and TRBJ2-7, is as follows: SQTIHQWPATLVQPVGSPLSLECTVEGTSNPNLYWYRQAAGRGLQLLFYSVGIGQISSEVPQNLSASRPQDRQFILSSKKLLLSDSGFYLCAWSLTRYAGEQYFGPGTRLTVT.

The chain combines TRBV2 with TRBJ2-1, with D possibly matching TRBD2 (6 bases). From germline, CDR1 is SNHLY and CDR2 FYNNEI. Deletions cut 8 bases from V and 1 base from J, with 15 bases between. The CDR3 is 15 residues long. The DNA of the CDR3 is TGTGCCAGCTCGGACTTGAGCGGGTCCTACAATGAGCAGTTCTTC. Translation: CASSDLSGSYNEQFF.

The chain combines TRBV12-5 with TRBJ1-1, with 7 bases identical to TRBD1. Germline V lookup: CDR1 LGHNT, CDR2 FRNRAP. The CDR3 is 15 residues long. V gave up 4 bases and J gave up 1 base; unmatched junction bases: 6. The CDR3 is CASGSSTGTNTEAFF. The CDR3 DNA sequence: TGTGCTAGTGGTTCTTCGACAGGGACGAACACTGAAGCTTTCTTT.

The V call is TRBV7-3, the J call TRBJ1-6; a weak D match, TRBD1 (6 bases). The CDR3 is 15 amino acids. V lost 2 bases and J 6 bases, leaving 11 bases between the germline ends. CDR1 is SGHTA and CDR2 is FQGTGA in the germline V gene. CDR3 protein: CASSLLGQPNSPLHF. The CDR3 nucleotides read TGTGCCAGCAGCTTATTAGGACAGCCTAATTCACCCCTCCACTTT. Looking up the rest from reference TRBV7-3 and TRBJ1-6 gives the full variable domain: GAGVSQTPSNKVTEKGKYVELRCDPISGHTALYWYRQSLGQGPEFLIYFQGTGAADDSGLPNDRFFAVRPEGSVSTLKIQRTERGDSAVYLCASSLLGQPNSPLHFGNGTRLTVT.

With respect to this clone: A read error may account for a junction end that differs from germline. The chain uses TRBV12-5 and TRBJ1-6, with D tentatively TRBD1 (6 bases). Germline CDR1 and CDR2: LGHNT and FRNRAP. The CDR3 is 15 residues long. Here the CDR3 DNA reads TGTGCTAGTGGTTTCCAGCCCACTCAGGGGCGAACCATTAACTTT. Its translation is CASGFQPTQGRTINF.

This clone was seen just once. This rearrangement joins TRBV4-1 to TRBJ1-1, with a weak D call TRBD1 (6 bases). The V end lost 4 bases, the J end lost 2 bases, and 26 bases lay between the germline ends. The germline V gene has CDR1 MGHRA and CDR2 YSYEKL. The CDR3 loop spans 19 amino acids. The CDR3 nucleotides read TGCGCCAGCAGCCCCAAAGGGACACGGAATGAGGGGTTTAACACTGAAGCTTTCTTT. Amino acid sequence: CASSPKGTRNEGFNTEAFF.

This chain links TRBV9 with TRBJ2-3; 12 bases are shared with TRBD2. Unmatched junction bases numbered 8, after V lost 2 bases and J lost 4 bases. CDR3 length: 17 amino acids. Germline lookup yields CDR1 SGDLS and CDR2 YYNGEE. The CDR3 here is CASSVELLAGGPDTQYF. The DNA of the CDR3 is TGTGCCAGCAGCGTCGAACTACTAGCGGGGGGACCAGATACGCAGTATTTT. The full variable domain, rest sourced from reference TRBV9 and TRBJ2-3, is DSGVTQTPKHLITATGQRVTLRCSPRSGDLSVYWYQQSLDQGLQFLIQYYNGEERAKGNILERFSAQQFPDLHSELNLSSLELGDSALYFCASSVELLAGGPDTQYFGPGTRLTVL.

CDR3 nucleotide sequence: TGTGCCAGCACTATACTAGCGACCGGCTCCAATGAGCAGTTCTTC. This codes for CASTILATGSNEQFF. The rearrangement links TRBV6-5 to TRBJ2-1, with TRBD2 matching over 7 bases. The CDR3 is made up of 15 amino acids. V shed 7 bases, J shed 6 bases, and the junction held 12 bases outside the gene matches. Per the germline V gene, CDR1 is MNHEY and CDR2 is SVGAGI.

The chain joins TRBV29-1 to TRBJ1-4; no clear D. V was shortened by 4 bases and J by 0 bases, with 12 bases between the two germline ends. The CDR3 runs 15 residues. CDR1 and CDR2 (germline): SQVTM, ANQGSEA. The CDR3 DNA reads TGCAGCGTTGTGAGTTGCGGTGCAACTAATGAAAAACTGTTTTTT. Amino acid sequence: CSVVSCGATNEKLFF.

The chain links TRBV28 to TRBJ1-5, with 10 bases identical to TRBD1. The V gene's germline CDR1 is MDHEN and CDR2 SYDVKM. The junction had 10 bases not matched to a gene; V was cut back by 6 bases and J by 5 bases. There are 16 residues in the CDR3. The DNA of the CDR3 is TGTGCCAGCAGACTCCGGGACAGGGGCCTTCATCAGCCCCAGCATTTT. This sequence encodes CASRLRDRGLHQPQHF.

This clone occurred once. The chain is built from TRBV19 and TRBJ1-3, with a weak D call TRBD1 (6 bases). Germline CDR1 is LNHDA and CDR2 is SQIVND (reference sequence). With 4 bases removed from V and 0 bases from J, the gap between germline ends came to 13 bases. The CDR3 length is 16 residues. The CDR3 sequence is CASSKTGEGSGNTIYF. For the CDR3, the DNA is TGTGCCAGTAGTAAGACAGGTGAAGGCTCTGGAAACACCATATATTTT.

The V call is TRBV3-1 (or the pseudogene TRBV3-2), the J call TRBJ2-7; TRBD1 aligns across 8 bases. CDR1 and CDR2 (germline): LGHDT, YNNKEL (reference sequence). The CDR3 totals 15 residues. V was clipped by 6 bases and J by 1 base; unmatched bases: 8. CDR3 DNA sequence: TGTGCCAGCAGTCACCGGACAGGGAGGTCCTACGAGCAGTACTTC. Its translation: CASSHRTGRSYEQYF.

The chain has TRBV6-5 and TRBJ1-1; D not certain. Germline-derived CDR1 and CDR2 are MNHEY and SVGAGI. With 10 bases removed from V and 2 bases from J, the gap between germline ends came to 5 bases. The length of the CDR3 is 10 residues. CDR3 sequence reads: CATVNTEAFF. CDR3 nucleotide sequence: TGTGCCACAGTCAACACTGAAGCTTTCTTT.

CDR3 nucleotides: TGTGCCAGCAGTTCCACAGCGGGCGGACTGTATGGCTACACCTTC. Translated: CASSSTAGGLYGYTF. The V gene is TRBV28, the J gene TRBJ1-2; D remains ambiguous. In germline, CDR1 is MDHEN, CDR2 SYDVKM. Trimming pared 4 bases from V and 5 bases from J, leaving 17 bases between. CDR3 length equals 15 residues.

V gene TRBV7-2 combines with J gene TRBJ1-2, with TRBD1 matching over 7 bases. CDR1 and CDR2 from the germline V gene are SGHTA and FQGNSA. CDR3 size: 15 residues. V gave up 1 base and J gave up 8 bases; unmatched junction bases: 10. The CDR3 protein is CASSLGQGLGAGYTF. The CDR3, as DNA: TGTGCCAGCAGCTTAGGACAGGGCCTGGGGGCCGGCTACACCTTC.

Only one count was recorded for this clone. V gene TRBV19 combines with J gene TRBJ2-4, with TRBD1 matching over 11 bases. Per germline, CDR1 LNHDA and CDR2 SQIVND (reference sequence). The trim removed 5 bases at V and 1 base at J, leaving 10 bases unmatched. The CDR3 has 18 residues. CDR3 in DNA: TGTGCCAGTAGTGGACGGACAGGGGGCAACCGGGCCAAAAACATTCAGTACTTC. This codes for CASSGRTGGNRAKNIQYF.

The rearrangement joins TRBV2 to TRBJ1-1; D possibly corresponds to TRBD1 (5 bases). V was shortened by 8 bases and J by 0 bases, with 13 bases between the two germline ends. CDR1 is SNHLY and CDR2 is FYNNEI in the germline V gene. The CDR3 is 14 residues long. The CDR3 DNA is TGTGCCAGCCTAACAGGATTATTGAACACTGAAGCTTTCTTT. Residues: CASLTGLLNTEAFF.

This chain's CDR3 is CASSRTYMNTEAFF. For the CDR3, the DNA is TGTGCCAGTAGTCGGACTTATATGAACACTGAAGCTTTCTTT. The chain recombines TRBV19 with TRBJ1-1; D unresolved. This CDR3 is 14 amino acids long. Germline lookup yields CDR1 LNHDA and CDR2 SQIVND (reference sequence). The germline V and J ends were trimmed by 5 bases and 0 bases, with 10 bases remaining between them.

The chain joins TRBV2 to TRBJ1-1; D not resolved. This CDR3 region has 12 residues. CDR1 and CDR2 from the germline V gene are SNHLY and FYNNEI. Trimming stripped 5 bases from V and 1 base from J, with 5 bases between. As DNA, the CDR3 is TGTGCCAGCAGTCCCGGGAACACTGAAGCTTTCTTT. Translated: CASSPGNTEAFF.

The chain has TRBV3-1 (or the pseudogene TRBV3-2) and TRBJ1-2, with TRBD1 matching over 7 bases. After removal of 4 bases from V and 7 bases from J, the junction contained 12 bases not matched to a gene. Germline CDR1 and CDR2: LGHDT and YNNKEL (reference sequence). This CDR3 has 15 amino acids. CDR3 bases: TGTGCCAGCAGCCTGCGACAGGGCTCGCCGAGTGGCTACACCTTC. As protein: CASSLRQGSPSGYTF.